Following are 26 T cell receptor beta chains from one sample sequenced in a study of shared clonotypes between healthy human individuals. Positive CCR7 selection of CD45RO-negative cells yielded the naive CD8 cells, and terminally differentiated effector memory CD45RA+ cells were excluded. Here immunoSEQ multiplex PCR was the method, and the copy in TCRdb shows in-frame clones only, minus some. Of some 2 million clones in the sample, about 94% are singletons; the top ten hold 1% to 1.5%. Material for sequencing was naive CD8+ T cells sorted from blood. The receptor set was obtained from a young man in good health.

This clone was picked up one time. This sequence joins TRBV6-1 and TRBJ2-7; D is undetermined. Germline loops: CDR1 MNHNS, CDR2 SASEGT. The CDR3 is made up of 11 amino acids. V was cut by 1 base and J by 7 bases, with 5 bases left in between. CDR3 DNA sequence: TGTGCCAGCAGTGAAGTGTTTGAGCAGTACTTC. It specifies CASSEVFEQYF.

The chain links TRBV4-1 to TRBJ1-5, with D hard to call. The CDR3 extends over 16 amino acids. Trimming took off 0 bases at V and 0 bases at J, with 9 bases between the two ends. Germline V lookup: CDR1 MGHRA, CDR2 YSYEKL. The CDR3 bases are TGCGCCAGCAGCCAAGAAGCCTTATATAGCAATCAGCCCCAGCATTTT. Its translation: CASSQEALYSNQPQHF.

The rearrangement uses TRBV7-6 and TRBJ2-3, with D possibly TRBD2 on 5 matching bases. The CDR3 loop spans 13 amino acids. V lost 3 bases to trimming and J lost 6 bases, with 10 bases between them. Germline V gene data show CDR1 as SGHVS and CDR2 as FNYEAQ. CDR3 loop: CASSFGERDTQYF. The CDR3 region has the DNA TGTGCCAGCAGCTTTGGGGAGCGCGATACGCAGTATTTT.

The CDR3 reads CASSLQRESWNEQFF. The DNA of the CDR3 is TGTGCCAGCAGTCTCCAGCGGGAGTCGTGGAATGAGCAGTTCTTC. The chain has TRBV6-5 and TRBJ2-1; 8 bases match TRBD2. J lost 7 bases, V lost 5 bases, and 10 bases had no gene match. Germline V gives CDR1 MNHEY, CDR2 SVGAGI. CDR3 size: 15 residues.

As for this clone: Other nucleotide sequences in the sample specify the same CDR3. CDR3 bases: TGCGCCAGCAGCCAGGAACGACAGGGGGCCTACGAGCAGTACTTC. It specifies CASSQERQGAYEQYF. The chain has TRBV4-1 and TRBJ2-7, with 9 bases fitting TRBD1. The CDR3 covers 15 residues. With 3 bases clipped from V and 2 bases from J, the junction kept 5 bases outside the gene matches. CDR1 and CDR2 from the germline V gene are MGHRA and YSYEKL.

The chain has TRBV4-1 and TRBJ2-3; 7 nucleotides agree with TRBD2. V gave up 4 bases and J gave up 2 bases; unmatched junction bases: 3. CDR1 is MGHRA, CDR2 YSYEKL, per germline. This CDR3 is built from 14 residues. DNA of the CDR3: TGCGCCAGCAGCCGAGCGGGGTTCACAGATACGCAGTATTTT. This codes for CASSRAGFTDTQYF.

The CDR3 loop reads CASGTGLLTGELFF. The CDR3 DNA sequence: TGCGCCAGCGGGACAGGTCTTCTCACCGGGGAGCTGTTTTTT. V is TRBV5-1 and J is TRBJ2-2; TRBD1 matches at 8 bases. Germline V lookup: CDR1 SGHRS, CDR2 YFSETQ. This CDR3 region has 14 residues. Trimming cost V 7 bases and J 4 bases; bases outside gene matches: 6.

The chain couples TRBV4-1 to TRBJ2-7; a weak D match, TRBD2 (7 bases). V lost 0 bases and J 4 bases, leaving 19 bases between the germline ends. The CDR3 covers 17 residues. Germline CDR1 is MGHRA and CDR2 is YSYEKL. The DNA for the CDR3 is TGCGCCAGCAGCCAAGACAGGGGACTATTCTCGGGGTACGAGCAGTACTTC. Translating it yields CASSQDRGLFSGYEQYF.

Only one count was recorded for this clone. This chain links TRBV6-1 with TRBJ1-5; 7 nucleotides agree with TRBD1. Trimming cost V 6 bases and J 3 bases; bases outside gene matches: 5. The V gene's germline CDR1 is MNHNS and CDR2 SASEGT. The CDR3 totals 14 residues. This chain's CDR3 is CASSSDRDNQPQHF. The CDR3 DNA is TGTGCCAGCAGCTCCGACAGGGACAATCAGCCCCAGCATTTT.

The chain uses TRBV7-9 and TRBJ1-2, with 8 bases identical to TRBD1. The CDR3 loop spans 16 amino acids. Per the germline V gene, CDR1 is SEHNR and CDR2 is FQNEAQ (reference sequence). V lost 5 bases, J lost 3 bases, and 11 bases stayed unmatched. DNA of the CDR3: TGTGCCAGCAGCGAAGCGGGGCAGGGGGCGGACTATGGCTACACCTTC. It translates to CASSEAGQGADYGYTF.

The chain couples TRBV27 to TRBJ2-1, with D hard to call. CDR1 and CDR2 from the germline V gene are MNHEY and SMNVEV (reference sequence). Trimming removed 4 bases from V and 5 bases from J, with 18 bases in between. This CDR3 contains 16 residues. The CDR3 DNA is TGTGCCAGCAGTTATTCTACCGGGCCAGTACACAATGAGCAGTTCTTC. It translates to CASSYSTGPVHNEQFF.

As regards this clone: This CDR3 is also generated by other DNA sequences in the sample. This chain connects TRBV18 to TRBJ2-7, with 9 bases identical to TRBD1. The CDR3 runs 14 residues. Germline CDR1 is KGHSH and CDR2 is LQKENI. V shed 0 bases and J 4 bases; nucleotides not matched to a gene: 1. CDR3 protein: CASSPPTGGYEQYF. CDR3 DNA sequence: TGTGCCAGCTCACCACCGACAGGGGGGTACGAGCAGTACTTC. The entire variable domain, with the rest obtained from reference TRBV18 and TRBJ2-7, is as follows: NAGVMQNPRHLVRRRGQEARLRCSPMKGHSHVYWYRQLPEEGLKFMVYLQKENIIDESGMPKERFSAEFPKEGPSILRIQQVVRGDSAAYFCASSPPTGGYEQYFGPGTRLTVT.

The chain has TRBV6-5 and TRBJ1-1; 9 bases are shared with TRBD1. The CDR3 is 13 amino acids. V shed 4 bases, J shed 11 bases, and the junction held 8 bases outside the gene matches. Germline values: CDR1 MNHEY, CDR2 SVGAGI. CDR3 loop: CASSLGQGGVAFF. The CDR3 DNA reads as TGTGCCAGCAGTTTGGGACAGGGAGGAGTTGCTTTCTTT.

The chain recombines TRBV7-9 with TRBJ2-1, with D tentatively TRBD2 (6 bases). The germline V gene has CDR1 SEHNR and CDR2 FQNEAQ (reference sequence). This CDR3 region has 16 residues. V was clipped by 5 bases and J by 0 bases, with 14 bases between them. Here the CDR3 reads CASSPPTSRSYNEQFF. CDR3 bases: TGTGCCAGCAGCCCCCCAACTAGCCGCTCCTACAATGAGCAGTTCTTC.

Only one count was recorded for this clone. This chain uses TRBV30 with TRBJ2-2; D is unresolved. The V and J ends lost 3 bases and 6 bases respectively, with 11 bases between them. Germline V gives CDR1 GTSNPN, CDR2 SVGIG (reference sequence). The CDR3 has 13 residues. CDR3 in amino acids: CAWRPDGSGELFF. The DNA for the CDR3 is TGTGCCTGGAGGCCCGACGGGTCCGGGGAGCTGTTTTTT.

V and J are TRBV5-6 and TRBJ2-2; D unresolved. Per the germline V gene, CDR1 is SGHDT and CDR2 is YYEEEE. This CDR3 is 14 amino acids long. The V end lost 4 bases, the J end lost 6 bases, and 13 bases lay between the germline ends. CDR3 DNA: TGTGCCAGCAGCCGGACGTGGGTAGCCGGGGAGCTGTTTTTT. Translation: CASSRTWVAGELFF.

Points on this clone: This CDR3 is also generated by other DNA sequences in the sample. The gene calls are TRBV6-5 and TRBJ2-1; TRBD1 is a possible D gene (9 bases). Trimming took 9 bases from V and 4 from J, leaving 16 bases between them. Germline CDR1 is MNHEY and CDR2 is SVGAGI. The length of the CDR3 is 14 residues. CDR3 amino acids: CASSGTGPYNEQFF. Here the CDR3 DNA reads TGTGCCAGTAGCGGGACAGGGCCGTACAATGAGCAGTTCTTC.

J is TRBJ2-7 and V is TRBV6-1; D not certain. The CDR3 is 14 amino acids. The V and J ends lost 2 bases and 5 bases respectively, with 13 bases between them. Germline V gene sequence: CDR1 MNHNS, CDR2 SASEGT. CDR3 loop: CASSELISPNEQYF. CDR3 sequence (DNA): TGTGCCAGCAGTGAATTGATCTCCCCGAACGAGCAGTACTTC.

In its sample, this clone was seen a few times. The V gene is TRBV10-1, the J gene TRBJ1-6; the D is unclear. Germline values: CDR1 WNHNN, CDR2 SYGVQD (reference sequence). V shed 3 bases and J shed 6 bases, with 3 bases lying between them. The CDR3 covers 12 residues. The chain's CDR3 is CASSDSNSPLHF. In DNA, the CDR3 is TGCGCCAGCAGTGACAGTAATTCACCCCTCCACTTT.

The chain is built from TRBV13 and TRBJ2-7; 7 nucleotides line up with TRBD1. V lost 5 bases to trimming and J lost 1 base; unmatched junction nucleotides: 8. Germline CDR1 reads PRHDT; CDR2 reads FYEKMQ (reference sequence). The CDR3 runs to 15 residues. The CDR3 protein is CASSLTGVGSYEQYF. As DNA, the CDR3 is TGTGCCAGCAGCCTCACAGGGGTTGGGTCCTACGAGCAGTACTTC.

The CDR3 sequence: CASSLVDVPYEQYF. As DNA, the CDR3 is TGTGCCAGCAGCTTGGTGGACGTCCCCTACGAGCAGTACTTC. This sequence joins TRBV5-4 and TRBJ2-7; D is unclear. The germline V gene encodes CDR1 SGHNT and CDR2 YYREEE (reference sequence). The CDR3 has 14 amino acids. V lost 0 bases to trimming and J lost 2 bases, with 9 bases between them.

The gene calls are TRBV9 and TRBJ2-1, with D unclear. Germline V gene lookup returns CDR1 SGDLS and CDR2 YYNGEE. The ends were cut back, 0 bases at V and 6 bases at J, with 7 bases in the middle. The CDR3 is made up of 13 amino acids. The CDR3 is CASSVGSSNEQFF. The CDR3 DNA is TGTGCCAGCAGCGTAGGGTCGAGCAATGAGCAGTTCTTC.

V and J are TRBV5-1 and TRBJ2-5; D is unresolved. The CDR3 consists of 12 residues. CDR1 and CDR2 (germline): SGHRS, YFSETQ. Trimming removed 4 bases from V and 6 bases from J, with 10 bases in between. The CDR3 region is CASSSKRQTQYF. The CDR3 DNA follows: TGCGCCAGCAGCAGTAAAAGACAGACCCAGTACTTC.

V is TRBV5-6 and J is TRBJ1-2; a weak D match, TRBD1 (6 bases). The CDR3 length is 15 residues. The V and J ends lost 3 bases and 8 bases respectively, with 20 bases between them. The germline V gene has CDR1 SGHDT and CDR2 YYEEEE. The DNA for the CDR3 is TGTGCCAGCAGCTCCCCGGGACTGACAGGCGGAGGCTACACCTTC. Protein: CASSSPGLTGGGYTF. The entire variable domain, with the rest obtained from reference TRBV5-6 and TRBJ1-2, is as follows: DAGVTQSPTHLIKTRGQQVTLRCSPKSGHDTVSWYQQALGQGPQFIFQYYEEEERQRGNFPDRFSGHQFPNYSSELNVNALLLGDSALYLCASSSPGLTGGGYTFGSGTRLTVV.

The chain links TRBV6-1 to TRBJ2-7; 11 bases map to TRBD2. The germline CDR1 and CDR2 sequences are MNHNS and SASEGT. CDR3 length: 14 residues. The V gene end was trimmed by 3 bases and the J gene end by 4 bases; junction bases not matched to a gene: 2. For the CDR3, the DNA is TGTGCCAGCAGTGAGACTAGCGGGAAGTACGAGCAGTACTTC. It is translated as CASSETSGKYEQYF.

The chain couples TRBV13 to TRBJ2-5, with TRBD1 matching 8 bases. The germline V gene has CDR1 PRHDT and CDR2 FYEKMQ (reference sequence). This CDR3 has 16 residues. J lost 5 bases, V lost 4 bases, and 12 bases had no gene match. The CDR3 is CASSSAGAGGRETQYF. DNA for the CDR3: TGTGCCAGCAGCTCCGCCGGGGCAGGGGGCAGGGAGACCCAGTACTTC.